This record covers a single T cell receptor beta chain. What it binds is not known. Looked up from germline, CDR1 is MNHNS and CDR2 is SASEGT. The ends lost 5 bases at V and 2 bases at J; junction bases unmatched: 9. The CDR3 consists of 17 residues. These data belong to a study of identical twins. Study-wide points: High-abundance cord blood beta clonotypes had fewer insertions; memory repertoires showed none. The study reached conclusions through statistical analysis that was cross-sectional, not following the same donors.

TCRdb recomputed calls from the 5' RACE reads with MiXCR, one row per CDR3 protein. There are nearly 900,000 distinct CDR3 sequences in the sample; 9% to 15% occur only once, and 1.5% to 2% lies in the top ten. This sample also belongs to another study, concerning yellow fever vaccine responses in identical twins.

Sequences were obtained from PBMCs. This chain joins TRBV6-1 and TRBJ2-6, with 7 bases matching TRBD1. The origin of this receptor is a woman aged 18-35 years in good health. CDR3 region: CASSPYRQGAGANVLTF. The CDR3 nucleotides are TGTGCCAGCAGTCCCTACCGACAGGGTGCTGGGGCCAACGTCCTGACTTTC.